These 20 T cell receptor beta chains were all obtained from the same sample, sequenced in a study of shared clonotypes between healthy human individuals (dated by TCRdb to between 2020 and 2021). Libraries came from the immunoSEQ multiplex PCR assay. What TCRdb holds here is the immuneACCESS table cut down to in-frame rearrangements. Part of the clones is not present; checked against another copy, under half of the missing clones reflect an unresolved V gene, and the others are unexplained. This sample is represented by 550,000 to 800,000 clones; roughly 87% of them were singletons. The ten largest account for less than 40% of the sample. Sample: memory CD8+ T cells from PBMCs. The cell subset or site label corresponds to: CD45RO+ cells pooled with CCR7-negative TemRA cells. All receptors derive from a man between 18 and 29 years old in good health. Some clones in this sample may be carry-over from other donors' samples.

The chain has TRBV7-9 and TRBJ1-2; D perhaps matches TRBD1 (6 bases). Between the trimmed V and J ends, which lost 4 bases and 8 bases, there was a span of 17 bases. Looked up from germline, CDR1 is SEHNR and CDR2 is FQNEAQ (reference sequence). The CDR3 consists of 14 residues. Here the CDR3 DNA reads TGTGCCAGCAGCTCCCCGTGGGAGGGACAAGGCTACACCTTC. Residues: CASSSPWEGQGYTF.

The chain uses TRBV19 and TRBJ2-1; D gene unclear. Germline V CDR1 and CDR2: LNHDA, SQIVND (reference sequence). V dropped 5 bases and J dropped 4 bases, with 12 bases sitting between them. This CDR3 spans 14 amino acids. CDR3 in amino acids: CASSSNSWYNEQFF. CDR3 nucleotide sequence: TGTGCCAGTAGTTCTAATTCTTGGTACAATGAGCAGTTCTTC.

CDR3 DNA sequence: TGTGCCAGCAGCGTAGATCAGGGGCAGGCCTATGAGCAGTTCTTC. Translated: CASSVDQGQAYEQFF. The chain couples TRBV9 to TRBJ2-1, with D maybe TRBD1 (6 bases). The germline V gene has CDR1 SGDLS and CDR2 YYNGEE. V lost 0 bases and J lost 8, with 15 bases in between. The CDR3 sequence is 15 residues long.

This CDR3 is CASRTEGYSNQPQHF. In DNA form, the CDR3 reads TGTGCCAGTAGGACCGAGGGATATAGCAATCAGCCCCAGCATTTT. The rearrangement links TRBV19 to TRBJ1-5; no firm D call. The CDR3 totals 15 residues. V shed 6 bases and J shed 0 bases, with 12 bases lying between them. Germline CDR1 and CDR2: LNHDA and SQIVND (reference sequence).

The chain is built from TRBV7-9 and TRBJ2-2; TRBD2 matches at 9 bases. CDR1 is SEHNR and CDR2 is FQNEAQ in the germline V gene (reference sequence). The V gene end was trimmed by 2 bases and the J gene end by 4 bases; junction bases not matched to a gene: 5. This CDR3 region has 16 residues. DNA for the CDR3: TGTGCCAGCAGCTTAAAAGCGGGAGGCGTCACCGGGGAGCTGTTTTTT. Protein: CASSLKAGGVTGELFF. Complete variable domain (other parts from reference TRBV7-9 and TRBJ2-2): DTGVSQNPRHKITKRGQNVTFRCDPISEHNRLYWYRQTLGQGPEFLTYFQNEAQLEKSRLLSDRFSAERPKGSFSTLEIQRTEQGDSAMYLCASSLKAGGVTGELFFGEGSRLTVL.

This sequence joins TRBV5-1 and TRBJ2-5; D is possibly TRBD2 (6 bases). The CDR3 runs to 16 residues. In germline, CDR1 is SGHRS, CDR2 YFSETQ. Trimming left V 2 bases short and J 4 bases short, with 18 bases between. As DNA, the CDR3 is TGCGCCAGCAGCTTCGGTCCCTTGGGGGGACGAGAGACCCAGTACTTC. This sequence encodes CASSFGPLGGRETQYF.

The chain recombines TRBV5-4 with TRBJ2-5; maybe TRBD2 (5 bases). V dropped 5 bases and J dropped 0 bases, with 8 bases sitting between them. The length of the CDR3 is 13 residues. The germline gives CDR1 SGHNT, CDR2 YYREEE (reference sequence). CDR3 sequence (DNA): TGTGCCAGCAGTGGGGAGTACCAAGAGACCCAGTACTTC. Protein sequence: CASSGEYQETQYF.

The chain couples TRBV9 to TRBJ2-1, with D unclear. V lost 0 bases to trimming and J lost 0 bases, with 7 bases between them. From germline, CDR1 is SGDLS and CDR2 YYNGEE. This CDR3 contains 15 residues. The CDR3 sequence: CASSVVSSSYNEQFF. As DNA, the CDR3 is TGTGCCAGCAGCGTAGTGAGTAGCTCCTACAATGAGCAGTTCTTC. Based on the CDR3 plus reference TRBV9 and TRBJ2-1, the full variable domain is DSGVTQTPKHLITATGQRVTLRCSPRSGDLSVYWYQQSLDQGLQFLIQYYNGEERAKGNILERFSAQQFPDLHSELNLSSLELGDSALYFCASSVVSSSYNEQFFGPGTRLTVL.

V is TRBV2 and J is TRBJ2-7; D tentatively reads TRBD1 or TRBD2 (5 bases each). The CDR3 extends over 15 amino acids. The germline CDR1 and CDR2 sequences are SNHLY and FYNNEI. Trimming removed 2 bases at V and 2 bases at J, with 13 bases between. CDR3 in DNA: TGTGCCAGCAGTGAATCCGGCCCGGGACCCTACGAGCAGTACTTC. Translated: CASSESGPGPYEQYF.

This chain connects TRBV7-9 to TRBJ2-7, with 15 bases aligning to TRBD2. In germline, CDR1 is SEHNR, CDR2 FQNEAQ (reference sequence). The CDR3 is 15 amino acids. Germline trimming cut 5 bases from V and 4 bases from J; bases unmatched to any gene: 3. CDR3 protein: CASSPGTSGRYEQYF. The CDR3 DNA follows: TGTGCCAGCAGCCCAGGGACTAGCGGGAGGTACGAGCAGTACTTC.

V is TRBV28 and J is TRBJ1-5, with a weak D call TRBD1 (5 bases). Germline loops: CDR1 MDHEN, CDR2 SYDVKM. Trimming left V 3 bases short and J 0 bases short, with 15 bases between. The CDR3 has 17 amino acids. The CDR3 coding sequence is TGTGCCAGCAGTTTCGCCCGGGGGGGGAATAGCAATCAGCCCCAGCATTTT. Translated, it gives CASSFARGGNSNQPQHF.

V and J are TRBV12-2 and TRBJ2-1; the table's D call TRBD2 went unverified against the DNA. TRBV12-2 is recorded as a pseudogene. This CDR3 contains 20 residues. The CDR3 is CASRPPIGGEPSGRDNEQFF. The CDR3 DNA is TGTGCAAGTCGCCCCCCCATCGGTGGTGAGCCTAGCGGGAGGGACAATGAGCAGTTCTTC.

J is TRBJ1-1 and V is TRBV27; D is undetermined. Germline CDR1 MNHEY, CDR2 SMNVEV (reference sequence). The CDR3 extends over 16 amino acids. Trimming pared 4 bases from V and 0 bases from J, leaving 15 bases between. The CDR3 spells CASSSGPPQLNTEAFF. The CDR3 region has the DNA TGTGCCAGCAGTTCCGGACCACCTCAATTGAACACTGAAGCTTTCTTT.

The chain has TRBV7-8 and TRBJ2-3, with TRBD2 matching 8 bases. Trimming took 6 bases from V and 4 from J; bases not matched to a gene: 3. CDR3 length: 13 amino acids. Germline lookup yields CDR1 SGHVS and CDR2 FQNEAQ. The CDR3 reads CASRGLGADTQYF. The CDR3 nucleotides are TGTGCCAGCAGGGGACTAGGGGCAGATACGCAGTATTTT.

The chain joins TRBV7-3 to TRBJ2-1; no reliable D call. CDR1 SGHTA and CDR2 FQGTGA come from the germline V gene. Trimming removed 0 bases from V and 9 bases from J, with 9 bases in between. This CDR3 spans 13 amino acids. This CDR3 reads CASSLTPMGEQFF. The CDR3 coding sequence is TGTGCCAGCAGCTTAACCCCGATGGGTGAGCAGTTCTTC.

This chain joins TRBV11-2 and TRBJ1-1, with 9 bases matching TRBD1. CDR1 is SGHAT and CDR2 is FQNNGV in the germline V gene. The CDR3 length is 16 residues. V shed 1 base and J 3 bases; nucleotides not matched to a gene: 6. The CDR3 loop reads CASSLAQGAGYTEAFF. The DNA of the CDR3 is TGTGCCAGCAGCTTAGCACAGGGGGCCGGTTACACTGAAGCTTTCTTT.

The chain couples TRBV9 to TRBJ2-3, with TRBD2 as a possible D gene (6 bases). The germline CDR1 and CDR2 sequences are SGDLS and YYNGEE. The CDR3 spans 18 residues. V gave up 3 bases and J gave up 2 bases, with 22 bases separating them. The CDR3 reads CASSARRGLAEFTDTQYF. The CDR3 bases are TGTGCCAGCAGCGCGCGGAGGGGTCTGGCGGAGTTCACAGATACGCAGTATTTT.

V gene TRBV5-4 combines with J gene TRBJ2-7, with 8 bases identical to TRBD1. This CDR3 has 15 amino acids. Per germline, CDR1 SGHNT and CDR2 YYREEE (reference sequence). With V trimmed by 4 bases and J by 0 bases, 6 bases remained unmatched. CDR3 in DNA: TGTGCCAGCAGCCTCGGGACAGGCCGCTCCTACGAGCAGTACTTC. Translated, it gives CASSLGTGRSYEQYF.

The J gene is TRBJ2-5, the V gene TRBV9; D is unresolved. V was trimmed by 0 bases and J by 4 bases, leaving 7 bases between them. In germline, CDR1 is SGDLS, CDR2 YYNGEE. The CDR3 covers 13 residues. The CDR3 nucleotides read TGTGCCAGCAGCGTAGTCCCGTTAGAGACCCAGTACTTC. It is translated as CASSVVPLETQYF. The variable domain in full, with the rest retrieved from reference TRBV9 and TRBJ2-5, is DSGVTQTPKHLITATGQRVTLRCSPRSGDLSVYWYQQSLDQGLQFLIQYYNGEERAKGNILERFSAQQFPDLHSELNLSSLELGDSALYFCASSVVPLETQYFGPGTRLLVL.

This clone was found a few times. The chain links TRBV19 to TRBJ2-1; 7 positions agree with TRBD2. The CDR3 sequence is 14 residues long. J gave up 8 bases and V 3 bases, and 7 bases lay outside the gene matches. The germline V gene encodes CDR1 LNHDA and CDR2 SQIVND (reference sequence). The CDR3 sequence is CASSMAGVRHEQFF. In DNA form, the CDR3 reads TGTGCCAGTAGTATGGCGGGAGTTCGCCATGAGCAGTTCTTC.